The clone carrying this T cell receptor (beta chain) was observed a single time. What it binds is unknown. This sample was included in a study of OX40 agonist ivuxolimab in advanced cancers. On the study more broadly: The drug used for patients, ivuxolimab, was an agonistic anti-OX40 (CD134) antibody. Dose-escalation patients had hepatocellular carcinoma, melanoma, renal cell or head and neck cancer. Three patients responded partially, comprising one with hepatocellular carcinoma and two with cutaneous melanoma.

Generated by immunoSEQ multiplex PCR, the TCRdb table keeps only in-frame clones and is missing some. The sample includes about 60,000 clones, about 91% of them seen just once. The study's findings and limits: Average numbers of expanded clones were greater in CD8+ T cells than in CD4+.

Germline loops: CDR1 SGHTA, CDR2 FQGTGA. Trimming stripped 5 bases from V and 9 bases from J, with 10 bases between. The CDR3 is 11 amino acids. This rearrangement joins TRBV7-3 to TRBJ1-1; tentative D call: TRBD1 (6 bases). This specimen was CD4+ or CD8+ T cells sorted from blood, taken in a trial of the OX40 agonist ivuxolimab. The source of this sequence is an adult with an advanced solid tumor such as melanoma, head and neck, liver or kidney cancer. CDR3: CASSPGQKAFF. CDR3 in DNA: TGTGCCAGCAGCCCTGGACAGAAAGCTTTCTTT.